What follows describes a single TCR beta chain. These data belong to a study of blood T cells in healthy people across ages. The CDR3 has 14 residues. Germline CDR1 is LNHDA and CDR2 is SQIVND (reference sequence). V was pared by 1 base and J by 1 base, with 7 bases between. Sample-barcoded 5' priming and a J-beta primer mix drove a second PCR of about 7 to 12 cycles. MiXCR, run by TCRdb on the 5' RACE reads, gives a single entry per CDR3 protein. The repertoire holds hundreds of thousands of distinct CDR3 sequences, with around 24% as singletons. These data were also reused for a study on T cells of mothers and their children.

The source material was blood. This sequence was found in a boy under 18 in good health. V gene TRBV19 combines with J gene TRBJ1-1, with D unresolved. DNA of the CDR3: TGTGCCAGTAGTATAGGCCAGCCGAACACTGAAGCTTTCTTT. Translated: CASSIGQPNTEAFF.